Each of the 3 T cell receptor beta chains below was sequenced from the same sample in a study of neurological immune-mediated disorders. TCRdb recomputed calls from the 5' RACE reads with MiXCR, one row per CDR3 protein. The sample yields some 25,000 distinct CDR3 sequences, less than 15% seen once. Time point denoted: technical triplicate 1. What was sequenced was CD4+ T cells from blood. These receptors came from a female donor with HTLV-1-associated myelopathy (HAM/TSP).

This chain connects TRBV5-5 to TRBJ2-3, with D maybe TRBD2 (6 bases). CDR3 length: 15 amino acids. V was cut by 4 bases and J by 12 bases, with 24 bases left in between. Germline V CDR1 and CDR2: SGHKS, YYEKEE (reference sequence). DNA of the CDR3: TGTGCCAGCAGCGCCGGGTTCGGGAGTGCCGAGACCCAGTATTTT. Translating it yields CASSAGFGSAETQYF.

Many counts were recorded for this clonotype. The chain carries TRBV12-3 or TRBV12-4 and TRBJ2-2; 10 bases agree with TRBD1. V lost 3 bases, J lost 6 bases, and 7 bases stayed unmatched. CDR3 length equals 16 residues. The CDR3 reads CASSFAGQGGAGELFF. CDR3 DNA sequence: TGTGCCAGCAGTTTCGCCGGACAGGGGGGCGCCGGGGAGCTGTTTTTT.

This clonotype was detected ten times or more. The V gene is TRBV20-1, the J gene TRBJ2-1, with TRBD2 matching over 9 bases. Germline loops: CDR1 DFQATT, CDR2 SNEGSKA (reference sequence). The CDR3 extends over 14 amino acids. Trimming cost V 6 bases and J 6 bases; bases outside gene matches: 9. CDR3 protein: CSAGGGRAGNEQFF. CDR3 bases: TGCAGTGCAGGCGGCGGGAGGGCGGGCAATGAGCAGTTCTTC.